This TCR beta chain was found in a study of blood T cell repertoires in COVID-19. The overall study: COVID-19 samples from acute and convalescent phases originated in the United States, Italy and Spain. T cells, B-cell-depleted T cells, or PBMCs supplied cDNA or gDNA.

How the authors handled the data: Researchers report that nucleated cell counts were estimated from reference gene primer amplification. Profiled with immunoSEQ multiplex PCR; TCRdb holds only in-frame clones, not every one. Clone size and V and J calls were adopted from that table, with D and trimming inferred from the DNA. The sample carries about 210,000 clones, around 85% recorded once. The CDR3 spans 14 residues. Trimming stripped 1 base from V and 8 bases from J, with 14 bases between. Germline V gene data show CDR1 as LNHNV and CDR2 as YYDKDF (reference sequence). Enrolment of Seattle patients took place during active infection, and they were followed longitudinally.

Sequenced: peripheral blood. V usage is TRBV15 and J usage is TRBJ1-2; D ambiguous. The receptor comes from an older woman with COVID-19, enrolled during active disease. CDR3 in amino acids: CATSRGTPGRGYTF. The CDR3 DNA is TGTGCCACCAGCAGAGGGACTCCCGGTAGGGGCTACACCTTC.